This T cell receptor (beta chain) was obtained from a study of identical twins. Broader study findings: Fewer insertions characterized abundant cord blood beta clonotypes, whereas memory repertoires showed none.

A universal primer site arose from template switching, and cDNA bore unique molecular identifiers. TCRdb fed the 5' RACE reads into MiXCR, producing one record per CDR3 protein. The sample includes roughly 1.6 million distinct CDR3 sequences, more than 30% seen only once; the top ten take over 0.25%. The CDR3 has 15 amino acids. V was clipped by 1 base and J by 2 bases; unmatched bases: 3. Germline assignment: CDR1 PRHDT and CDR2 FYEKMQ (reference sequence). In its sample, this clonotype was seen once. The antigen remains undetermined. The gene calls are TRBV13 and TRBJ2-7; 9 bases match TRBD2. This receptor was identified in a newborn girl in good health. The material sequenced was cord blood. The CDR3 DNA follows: TGTGCCAGCAGCTTAGTAGCTAGCGGGACCTACGAGCAGTACTTC. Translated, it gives CASSLVASGTYEQYF.